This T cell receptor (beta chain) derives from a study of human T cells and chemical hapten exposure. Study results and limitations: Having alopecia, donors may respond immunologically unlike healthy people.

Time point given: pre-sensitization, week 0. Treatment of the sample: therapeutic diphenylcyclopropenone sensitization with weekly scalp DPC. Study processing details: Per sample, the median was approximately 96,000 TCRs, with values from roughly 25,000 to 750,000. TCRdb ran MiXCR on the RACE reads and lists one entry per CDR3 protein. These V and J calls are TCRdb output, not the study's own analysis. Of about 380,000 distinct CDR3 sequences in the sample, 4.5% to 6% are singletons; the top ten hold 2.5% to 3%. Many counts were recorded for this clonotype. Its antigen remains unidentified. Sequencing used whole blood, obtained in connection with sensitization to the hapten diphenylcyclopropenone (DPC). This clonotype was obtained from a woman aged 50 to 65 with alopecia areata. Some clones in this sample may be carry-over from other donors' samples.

The CDR3 coding sequence is TGTGCCACCAGTGATAGGGCCCAGACGCAGTATTTT. Residues: CATSDRAQTQYF. The chain has TRBV24-1 and TRBJ2-3, with D uncertain. The V end was cut by 3 bases, the J end by 9 bases, with 9 bases between. This CDR3 has 12 amino acids. Germline CDR1 reads KGHDR; CDR2 reads SFDVKD.